The 12 T cell receptor beta chains presented below share a single source sample, sequenced in a study of response to subunit inactivated influenza vaccine. Each CDR3 protein gets one entry after TCRdb re-called the RT-PCR reads with MiXCR. The sample yields around 530,000 distinct CDR3 sequences, approximately 15% seen once. The sequencing used CD4+ T cells sorted from PBMCs, collected less than 30 months after vaccination. The receptors shown here come from a man aged 45-69 years who received an inactivated influenza vaccine.

This clonotype has only a few counts. Relative to the germline gene, one junction end is altered; a read error may explain this. The chain joins TRBV7-2 to TRBJ1-6; D unresolved. The length of the CDR3 is 14 residues. Germline V gene data show CDR1 as SGHTA and CDR2 as FQGNSA. As DNA, the CDR3 is TGTGCCAGCAGCGTAGCAACCTATAATTCACCCCTCCACTTT. Protein sequence: CASSVATYNSPLHF.

J is TRBJ2-1 and V is TRBV12-3 or TRBV12-4, with D perhaps TRBD1 or TRBD2 (5 bases each). The CDR3 is 16 amino acids. The V and J ends lost 3 bases and 9 bases respectively, with 21 bases between them. Here the CDR3 reads CASSFAGTHRTSEQFF. CDR3 bases: TGTGCCAGCAGTTTCGCCGGGACCCACCGGACAAGTGAGCAGTTCTTC.

This clonotype came up a few times. The chain recombines TRBV12-3 or TRBV12-4 with TRBJ2-7, with D possibly matching TRBD2 (6 bases). The CDR3 has 16 amino acids. With 2 bases removed from V and 2 bases from J, the gap between germline ends came to 16 bases. This chain's CDR3 is CASSLIGGVSAYEQYF. The CDR3 nucleotides read TGTGCCAGCAGTTTAATTGGAGGGGTATCCGCCTACGAGCAGTACTTC.

This clonotype has more than one count but fewer than ten. This rearrangement joins TRBV7-2 to TRBJ2-1, with D unclear. This CDR3 comprises 12 residues. V was trimmed by 5 bases and J by 7 bases, leaving 9 bases between them. Germline lookup yields CDR1 SGHTA and CDR2 FQGNSA. The CDR3 here is CASSHIANEQFF. CDR3 DNA: TGTGCCAGCAGCCATATAGCAAATGAGCAGTTCTTC.

This clonotype was seen more than once but under ten times. V gene TRBV4-2 combines with J gene TRBJ2-5; 7 bases map to TRBD2. Germline CDR1 LGHNA, CDR2 YNFKEQ. Trimming took 1 base from V and 3 from J; bases not matched to a gene: 2. The CDR3 extends over 14 amino acids. CDR3 amino acids: CASSQAGLEETQYF. The CDR3 DNA is TGTGCCAGCAGCCAAGCAGGACTAGAAGAGACCCAGTACTTC.

Only a few counts were recorded for this clonotype. A read error may account for a junction end that differs from germline. The chain employs TRBV20-1 and TRBJ2-5, with D maybe TRBD2 (5 bases). The CDR3 has 15 residues. The germline gives CDR1 DFQATT, CDR2 SNEGSKA (reference sequence). The CDR3 nucleotides read TGCAGTGCCAGAGATGTGGATAGCGCGATAGAGACCCAGTACTTC. Its protein is CSARDVDSAIETQYF.

This clonotype appeared a few times. The rearrangement uses TRBV20-1 and TRBJ2-3; no clear D gene. Germline assignment: CDR1 DFQATT and CDR2 SNEGSKA (reference sequence). This CDR3 region has 15 residues. V shed 0 bases and J shed 0 bases, with 10 bases lying between them. CDR3 DNA: TGCAGTGCTAGAGATGCGTCAGATAGCACAGATACGCAGTATTTT. Protein: CSARDASDSTDTQYF.

This clonotype was observed a handful of times. The chain uses TRBV29-1 and TRBJ2-5; TRBD2 agrees at 14 bases. After removal of 6 bases from V and 1 base from J, the junction contained 7 bases not matched to a gene. This CDR3 is 16 amino acids long. The V gene's germline CDR1 is SQVTM and CDR2 ANQGSEA. CDR3 protein: CSVTRTSGRPQETQYF. The CDR3, as DNA: TGCAGCGTCACCAGGACTAGCGGGAGGCCCCAAGAGACCCAGTACTTC.

V gene TRBV7-2 combines with J gene TRBJ2-1; TRBD2 matches at 9 bases. The V gene's germline CDR1 is SGHTA and CDR2 FQGNSA. J lost 9 bases, V lost 4 bases, and 7 bases had no gene match. The CDR3 loop spans 14 amino acids. Here the CDR3 reads CASSSGTSRGEQFF. CDR3 in DNA: TGTGCCAGCAGCTCCGGGACTAGCAGGGGTGAGCAGTTCTTC. The full variable domain, with the rest looked up from reference TRBV7-2 and TRBJ2-1, is GAGVSQSPSNKVTEKGKDVELRCDPISGHTALYWYRQSLGQGLEFLIYFQGNSAPDKSGLPSDRFSAERTGGSVSTLTIQRTQQEDSAVYLCASSSGTSRGEQFFGPGTRLTVL.

The chain joins TRBV7-2 to TRBJ2-2; 7 bases align to TRBD1. The CDR3 has 17 residues. With V trimmed by 5 bases and J by 4 bases, 13 bases remained unmatched. Per the germline V gene, CDR1 is SGHTA and CDR2 is FQGNSA. CDR3 coding DNA: TGTGCCAGCAGCGCCGACAGACAGGGTCTGGGCACCGGGGAGCTGTTTTTT. This translates into CASSADRQGLGTGELFF.

The chain uses TRBV20-1 and TRBJ2-7, with 10 bases that match TRBD2. The CDR3 extends over 14 amino acids. Germline V gives CDR1 DFQATT, CDR2 SNEGSKA (reference sequence). V lost 6 bases and J lost 0; bases outside the gene matches: 5. The chain's CDR3 is CSADLAGVSYEQYF. The CDR3 coding sequence is TGCAGTGCGGATCTAGCGGGGGTCTCCTACGAGCAGTACTTC.

The rearrangement links TRBV12-3 or TRBV12-4 to TRBJ2-5; D may be TRBD1 or TRBD2 (5 bases each). The CDR3 loop spans 15 amino acids. The V end lost 6 bases, the J end lost 7 bases, and 21 bases lay between the germline ends. CDR3 amino acids: CASRVGGATQGTQYF. The CDR3 DNA reads as TGTGCCAGCAGAGTTGGGGGAGCCACTCAGGGGACCCAGTACTTC.